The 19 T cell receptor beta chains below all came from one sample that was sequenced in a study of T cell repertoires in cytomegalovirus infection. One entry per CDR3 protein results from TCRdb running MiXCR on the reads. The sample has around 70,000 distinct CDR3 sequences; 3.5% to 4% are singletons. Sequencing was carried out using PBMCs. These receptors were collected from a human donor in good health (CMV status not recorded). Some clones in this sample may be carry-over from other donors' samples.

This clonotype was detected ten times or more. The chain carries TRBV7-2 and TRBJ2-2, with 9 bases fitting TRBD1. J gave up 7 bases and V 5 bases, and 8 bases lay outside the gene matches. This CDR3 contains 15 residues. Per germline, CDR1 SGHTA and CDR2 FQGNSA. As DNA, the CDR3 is TGTGCCAGCAGCCCACGGACAGGGGTGGTCGGGGAGCTGTTTTTT. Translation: CASSPRTGVVGELFF.

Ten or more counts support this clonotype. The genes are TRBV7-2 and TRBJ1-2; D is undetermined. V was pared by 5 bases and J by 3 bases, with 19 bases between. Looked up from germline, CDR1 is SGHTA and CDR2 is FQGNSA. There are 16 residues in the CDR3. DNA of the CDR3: TGTGCCAGCAGCCCCAGTAGAAGGGCCAACGACTATGGCTACACCTTC. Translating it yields CASSPSRRANDYGYTF.

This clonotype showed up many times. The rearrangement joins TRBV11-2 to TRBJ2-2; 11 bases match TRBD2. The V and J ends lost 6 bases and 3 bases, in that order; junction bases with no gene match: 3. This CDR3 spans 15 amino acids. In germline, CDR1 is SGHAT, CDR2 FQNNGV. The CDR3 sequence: CASRSSGGYTGELFF. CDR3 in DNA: TGTGCCAGCAGATCTAGCGGGGGGTACACCGGGGAGCTGTTTTTT.

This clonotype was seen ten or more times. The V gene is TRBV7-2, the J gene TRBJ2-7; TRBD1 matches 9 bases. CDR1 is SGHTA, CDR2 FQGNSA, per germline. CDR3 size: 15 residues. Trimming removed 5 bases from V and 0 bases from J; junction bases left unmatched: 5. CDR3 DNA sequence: TGTGCCAGCAGCCGACAGGGGGAGAGCTCCTACGAGCAGTACTTC. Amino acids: CASSRQGESSYEQYF.

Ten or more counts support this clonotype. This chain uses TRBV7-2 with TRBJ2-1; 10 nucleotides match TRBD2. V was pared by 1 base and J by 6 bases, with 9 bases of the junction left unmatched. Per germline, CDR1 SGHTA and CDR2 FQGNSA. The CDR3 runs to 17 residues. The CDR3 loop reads CASSLVGGAGGVNEQFF. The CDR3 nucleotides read TGTGCCAGCAGCTTAGTGGGCGGAGCGGGAGGGGTCAATGAGCAGTTCTTC.

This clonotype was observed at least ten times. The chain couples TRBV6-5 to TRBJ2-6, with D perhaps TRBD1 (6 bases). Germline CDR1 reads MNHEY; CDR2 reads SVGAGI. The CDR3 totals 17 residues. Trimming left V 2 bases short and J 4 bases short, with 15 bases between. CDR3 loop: CASSYRTTGPGANVLTF. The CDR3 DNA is TGTGCCAGCAGTTACCGAACAACAGGGCCCGGGGCCAACGTCCTGACTTTC.

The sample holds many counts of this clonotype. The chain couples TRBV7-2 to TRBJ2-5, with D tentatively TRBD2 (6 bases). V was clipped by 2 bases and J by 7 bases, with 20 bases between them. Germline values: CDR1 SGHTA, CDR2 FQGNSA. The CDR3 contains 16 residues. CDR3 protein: CASSLRNLPAGGTQYF. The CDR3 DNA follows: TGTGCCAGCAGCTTACGCAACCTACCAGCCGGGGGGACCCAGTACTTC.

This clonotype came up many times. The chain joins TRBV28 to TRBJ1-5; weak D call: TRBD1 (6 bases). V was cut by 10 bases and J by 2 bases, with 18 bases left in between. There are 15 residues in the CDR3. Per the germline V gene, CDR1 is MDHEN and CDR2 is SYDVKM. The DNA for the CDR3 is TGTGCCATCTATAACCCGGGGGGCGGCAATCAGCCCCAGCATTTT. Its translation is CAIYNPGGGNQPQHF. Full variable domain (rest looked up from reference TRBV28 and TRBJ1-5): DVKVTQSSRYLVKRTGEKVFLECVQDMDHENMFWYRQDPGLGLRLIYFSYDVKMKEKGDIPEGYSVSREKKERFSLILESASTNQTSMYLCAIYNPGGGNQPQHFGDGTRLSIL.

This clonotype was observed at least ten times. Here the CDR3 DNA reads TGTGCCAGCAGCGCCCGCAGGGTGGAAGCTTTCTTT. Translation: CASSARRVEAFF. The rearrangement joins TRBV12-3 or TRBV12-4 to TRBJ1-1; tentative D call: TRBD1 (5 bases). This CDR3 is 12 amino acids long. V lost 6 bases and J lost 8, with 13 bases in between.

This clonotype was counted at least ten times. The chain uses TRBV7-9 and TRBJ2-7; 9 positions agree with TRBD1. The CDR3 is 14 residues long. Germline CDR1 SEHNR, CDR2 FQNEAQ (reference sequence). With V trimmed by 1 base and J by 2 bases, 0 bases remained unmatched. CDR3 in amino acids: CASSLDRGPYEQYF. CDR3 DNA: TGTGCCAGCAGCTTAGACAGGGGGCCCTACGAGCAGTACTTC. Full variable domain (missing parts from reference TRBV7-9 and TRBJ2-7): DTGVSQNPRHKITKRGQNVTFRCDPISEHNRLYWYRQTLGQGPEFLTYFQNEAQLEKSRLLSDRFSAERPKGSFSTLEIQRTEQGDSAMYLCASSLDRGPYEQYFGPGTRLTVT.

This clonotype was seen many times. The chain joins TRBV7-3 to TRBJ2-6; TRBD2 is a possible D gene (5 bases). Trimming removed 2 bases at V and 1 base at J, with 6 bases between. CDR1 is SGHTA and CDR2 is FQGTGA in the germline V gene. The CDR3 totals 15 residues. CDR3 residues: CASSLPGSGANVLTF. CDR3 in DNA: TGTGCCAGCAGCTTACCGGGGTCTGGGGCCAACGTCCTGACTTTC. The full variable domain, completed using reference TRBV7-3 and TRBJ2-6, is GAGVSQTPSNKVTEKGKYVELRCDPISGHTALYWYRQSLGQGPEFLIYFQGTGAADDSGLPNDRFFAVRPEGSVSTLKIQRTERGDSAVYLCASSLPGSGANVLTFGAGSRLTVL.

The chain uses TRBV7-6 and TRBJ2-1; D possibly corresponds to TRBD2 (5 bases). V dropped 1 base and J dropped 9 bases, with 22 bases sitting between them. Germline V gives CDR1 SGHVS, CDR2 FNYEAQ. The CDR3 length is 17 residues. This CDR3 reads CASSLEPRAAATGEQFF. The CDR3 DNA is TGTGCCAGCAGCTTAGAACCCAGAGCGGCCGCGACTGGTGAGCAGTTCTTC.

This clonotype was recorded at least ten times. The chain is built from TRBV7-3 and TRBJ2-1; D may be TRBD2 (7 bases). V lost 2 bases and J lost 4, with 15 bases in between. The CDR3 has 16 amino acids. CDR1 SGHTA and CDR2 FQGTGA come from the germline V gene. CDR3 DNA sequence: TGTGCCAGCAGCTTACTCGCGGGGGCGAAGTACAATGAGCAGTTCTTC. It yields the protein CASSLLAGAKYNEQFF.

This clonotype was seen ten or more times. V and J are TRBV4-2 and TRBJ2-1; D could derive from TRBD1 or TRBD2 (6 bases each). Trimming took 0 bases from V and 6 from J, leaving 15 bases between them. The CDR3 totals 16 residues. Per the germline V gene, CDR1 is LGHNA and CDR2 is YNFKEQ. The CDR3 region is CASSQEGGTNFNEQFF. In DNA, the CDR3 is TGTGCCAGCAGCCAAGAGGGCGGGACAAACTTCAATGAGCAGTTCTTC.

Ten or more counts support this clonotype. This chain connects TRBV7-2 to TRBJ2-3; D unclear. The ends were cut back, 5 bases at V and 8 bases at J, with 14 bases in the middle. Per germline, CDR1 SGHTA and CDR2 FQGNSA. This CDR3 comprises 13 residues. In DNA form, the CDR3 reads TGTGCCAGCAGCCCTGAAATAGCCGGTACGCAGTATTTT. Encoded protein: CASSPEIAGTQYF.

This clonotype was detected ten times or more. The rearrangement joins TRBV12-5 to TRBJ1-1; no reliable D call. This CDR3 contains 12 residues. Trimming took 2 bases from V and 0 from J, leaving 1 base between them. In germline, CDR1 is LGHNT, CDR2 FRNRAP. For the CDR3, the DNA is TGTGCTAGTGGTTTGATGAACACTGAAGCTTTCTTT. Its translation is CASGLMNTEAFF.

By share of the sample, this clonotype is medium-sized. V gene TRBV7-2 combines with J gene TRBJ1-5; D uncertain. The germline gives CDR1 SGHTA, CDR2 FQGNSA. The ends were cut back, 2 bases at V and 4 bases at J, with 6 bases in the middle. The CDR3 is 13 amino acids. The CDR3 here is CASSLWRNQPQHF. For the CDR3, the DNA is TGTGCCAGCAGCTTATGGAGGAATCAGCCCCAGCATTTT.

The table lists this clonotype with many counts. CDR3 sequence: CATSEPGQEDTEAFF. As DNA, the CDR3 is TGTGCCACCAGTGAACCGGGACAGGAAGACACTGAAGCTTTCTTT. J is TRBJ1-1 and V is TRBV24-1, with 8 bases fitting TRBD1. The CDR3 runs to 15 residues. V trimming: 4 bases; J trimming: 3 bases; junction bases outside the gene matches: 6. In germline, CDR1 is KGHDR, CDR2 SFDVKD.

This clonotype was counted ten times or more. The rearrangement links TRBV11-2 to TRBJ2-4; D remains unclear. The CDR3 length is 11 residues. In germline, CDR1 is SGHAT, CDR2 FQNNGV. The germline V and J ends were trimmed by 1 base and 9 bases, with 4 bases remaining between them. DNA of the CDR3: TGTGCCAGCAGCTTAGGAGGCATTCAGTACTTC. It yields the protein CASSLGGIQYF.